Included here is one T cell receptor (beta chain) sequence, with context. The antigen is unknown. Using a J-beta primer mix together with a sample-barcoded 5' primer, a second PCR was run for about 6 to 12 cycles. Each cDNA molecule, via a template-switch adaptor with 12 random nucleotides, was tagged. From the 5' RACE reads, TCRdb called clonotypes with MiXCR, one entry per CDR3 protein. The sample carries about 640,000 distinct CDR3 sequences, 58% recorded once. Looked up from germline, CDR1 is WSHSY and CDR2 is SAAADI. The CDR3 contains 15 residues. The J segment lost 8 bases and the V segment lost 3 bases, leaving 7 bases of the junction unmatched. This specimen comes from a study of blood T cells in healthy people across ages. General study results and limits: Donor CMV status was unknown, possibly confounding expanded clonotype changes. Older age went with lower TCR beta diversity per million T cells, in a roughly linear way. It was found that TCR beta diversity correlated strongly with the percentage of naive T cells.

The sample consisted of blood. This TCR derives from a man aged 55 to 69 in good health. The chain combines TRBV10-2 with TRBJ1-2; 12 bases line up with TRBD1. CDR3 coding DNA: TGCGCCAGCAGTGAAGCGGGACAGGGGGCTGGAGGCTACACCTTC. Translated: CASSEAGQGAGGYTF.